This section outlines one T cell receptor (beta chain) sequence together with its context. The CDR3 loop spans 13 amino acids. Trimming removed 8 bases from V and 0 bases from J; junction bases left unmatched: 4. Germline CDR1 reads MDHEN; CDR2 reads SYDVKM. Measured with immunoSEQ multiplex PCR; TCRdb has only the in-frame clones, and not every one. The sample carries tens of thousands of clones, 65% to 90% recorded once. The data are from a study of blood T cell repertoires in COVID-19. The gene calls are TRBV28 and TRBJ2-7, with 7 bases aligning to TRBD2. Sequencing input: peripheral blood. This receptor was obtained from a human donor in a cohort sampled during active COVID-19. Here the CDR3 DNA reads TGTGCCAGCCAGAGCGGGACCTCCTACGAGCAGTACTTC. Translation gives CASQSGTSYEQYF.